The T cell receptor (beta chain) described here comes from a study of blood T cell repertoires in COVID-19. Study in general: Italy, Spain and the United States were the sources of the convalescent and acute COVID-19 samples.

Repertoires were generated with immunoSEQ multiplex PCR, while TCRdb's copy carries only in-frame clones and drops some. The table records about 220,000 clones, under 90% of them present only once. CDR3 length equals 16 residues. Unmatched junction bases numbered 8, after V lost 2 bases and J lost 4 bases. CDR1 is LNHNV and CDR2 is YYDKDF in the germline V gene (reference sequence). Participant reports of clinical history set cohort assignment. This chain connects TRBV15 to TRBJ2-5, with 9 bases that match TRBD1. Sequencing was performed on PBMCs or T cells enriched from blood (not recorded which). This clonotype was sampled from a woman in her fifties or sixties who had recovered from COVID-19. In DNA, the CDR3 is TGTGCCACCAGCAGACCGGAGGGACAGGGAGGAGAGACCCAGTACTTC. Encoded protein: CATSRPEGQGGETQYF.